This T cell receptor beta chain comes out of a study of blood T cell repertoires in COVID-19. Study at large: COVID-19 samples collected from the United States, Italy and Spain covered acute and convalescent phases. PBMCs, B-cell-depleted T cells, or T cells were the source of the cDNA or gDNA that made up the material.

Original data processing: Amplification of reference gene primers was used by the study to estimate nucleated cell counts. The repertoire was sequenced with immunoSEQ multiplex PCR; TCRdb's copy has only in-frame clones and lacks some. From that table come the V and J calls and clone size; the DNA was used to work out D and trimming. Of around 250,000 clones listed, under 90% are singletons. Germline CDR1 MNHNS, CDR2 SASEGT. The CDR3 consists of 15 residues. V shed 6 bases and J 1 base; nucleotides not matched to a gene: 7. The sample consisted of peripheral blood. This chain uses TRBV6-1 with TRBJ1-1; 8 bases map to TRBD1. This receptor was taken from a woman aged 18-29 years with acute or convalescent COVID-19. The CDR3 DNA reads TGTGCCAGCAGCGTACAGGGGGTTGCGAACACTGAAGCTTTCTTT. It encodes CASSVQGVANTEAFF.